This TCR beta chain comes out of a study of shared clonotypes between healthy human individuals. Notes on the study in general: Only blood underwent sampling, and tissue repertoires likely differ. Limitation of the genetic and exposure-history diversity represented came from the few donors. Naive subsets generally exceeded memory subsets in estimated richness.

The CDR3 is made up of 13 amino acids. Germline assignment: CDR1 SGHDN and CDR2 FVKESK. V was shortened by 3 bases and J by 8 bases, with 13 bases between the two germline ends. Notes on this clone: No antigen is known for it.

Here immunoSEQ multiplex PCR was the method, and the copy in TCRdb shows in-frame clones only, minus some. The sample has a few million clones; approximately 93% are singletons. Nashville, Tennessee was home to all donors, each a Caucasian adult. The specimen was naive CD4+ T cells from PBMCs. Regarding subset: CD45RA+ positively selected. This TCR was sampled from a man aged 18 to 30 in good health. Some clones in this sample may be carry-over from other donors' samples. The gene calls are TRBV14 and TRBJ1-2; D perhaps matches TRBD1 (5 bases). The DNA of the CDR3 is TGTGCCAGCAGCCACCGGGGGAGTGGGGGCTACACCTTC. Its protein product is CASSHRGSGGYTF.